The next 3 T cell receptor beta chains were all read from a single sample in a study of beta chain features in type 1 diabetes. The whole isolated RNA underwent reverse transcription, so sequencing captured expressed TCRB transcripts. Assay used: immunoSEQ multiplex PCR; TCRdb lists only in-frame clones, some missing. The top ten clones hold about 0.93% of a sample with some 300,000 clones, about 7.8% of them seen once. What was sequenced was central memory CD4+ T cells from blood. The receptor set was obtained from a woman aged 18-29 years in good health.

This clone has ten or more counts. V gene TRBV27 combines with J gene TRBJ2-7; 9 nucleotides match TRBD1. The CDR3 runs to 15 residues. Germline CDR1 is MNHEY and CDR2 is SMNVEV (reference sequence). The CDR3 reads CASSFRGTGSYGQYV. The CDR3 coding sequence is TGTGCCAGCAGTTTCCGCGGGACAGGGTCCTACGGGCAGTACGTC.

This chain links TRBV9 with TRBJ2-4, with TRBD1 matching 10 bases. Germline assignment: CDR1 SGDLS and CDR2 YYNGEE. The CDR3 sequence is 14 residues long. V was pared by 3 bases and J by 8 bases, with 5 bases of the junction left unmatched. The CDR3 is CASSGPGQGYIQYF. CDR3 sequence (DNA): TGTGCCAGCAGCGGGCCGGGACAGGGGTACATTCAGTACTTC. Based on the CDR3 plus reference TRBV9 and TRBJ2-4, the full variable domain is DSGVTQTPKHLITATGQRVTLRCSPRSGDLSVYWYQQSLDQGLQFLIQYYNGEERAKGNILERFSAQQFPDLHSELNLSSLELGDSALYFCASSGPGQGYIQYFGAGTRLSVL.

This clone was counted a few times. CDR3 in amino acids: CASSPLAGGSGYEQYF. The CDR3 nucleotides read TGTGCCAGCTCACCACTAGCGGGAGGGAGTGGCTACGAGCAGTACTTC. J is TRBJ2-7 and V is TRBV18; 11 bases match TRBD2. The CDR3 loop spans 16 amino acids. The V gene's germline CDR1 is KGHSH and CDR2 LQKENI. V trimming: 1 base; J trimming: 3 bases; junction bases outside the gene matches: 5.